These 8 T cell receptor beta chains came from one sample sequenced in a study of T cell responses to AZD1222 COVID-19 vaccine. Libraries were prepared by immunoSEQ multiplex PCR; TCRdb keeps only in-frame clonotypes and omits some of them. The sample shows 90,000 to 100,000 clones, around 89% of them seen only once. The sequencing used peripheral blood, collected on day 0 of AZD1222 vaccination. These receptors were collected from an adult in good health.

The V and J genes are TRBV5-4 and TRBJ2-7; D might be TRBD1 (8 bases). The length of the CDR3 is 16 residues. Trimming removed 4 bases at V and 11 bases at J, with 28 bases between. Germline CDR1 is SGHNT and CDR2 is YYREEE (reference sequence). The CDR3 reads CASSPRNRGGVGEEYF. CDR3 bases: TGTGCCAGCAGCCCCCGGAACAGGGGGGGGGTTGGAGAAGAGTACTTC. Filled out from reference TRBV5-4 and TRBJ2-7, the complete variable domain reads ETGVTQSPTHLIKTRGQQVTLRCSSQSGHNTVSWYQQALGQGPQFIFQYYREEENGRGNFPPRFSGLQFPNYSSELNVNALELDDSALYLCASSPRNRGGVGEEYFGPGTRLTVT.

The chain employs TRBV9 and TRBJ1-6; maybe TRBD1 (6 bases). Germline CDR1 and CDR2: SGDLS and YYNGEE. This CDR3 has 15 amino acids. The V end was cut by 3 bases, the J end by 7 bases, with 14 bases between. The CDR3 loop is CASSDQGMGNSPLHF. The CDR3 nucleotides read TGTGCCAGCAGCGACCAGGGGATGGGGAATTCACCCCTCCACTTT.

V usage is TRBV5-1 and J usage is TRBJ1-3; no definite D call. V lost 6 bases and J lost 1, with 8 bases in between. The CDR3 has 13 residues. In germline, CDR1 is SGHRS, CDR2 YFSETQ. CDR3 region: CASMEGSGNTIYF. The CDR3 DNA reads TGCGCCAGCATGGAGGGTTCTGGAAACACCATATATTTT.

The chain recombines TRBV28 with TRBJ2-7, with TRBD1 matching over 8 bases. J lost 3 bases, V lost 3 bases, and 7 bases had no gene match. The CDR3 runs 15 residues. The germline V gene encodes CDR1 MDHEN and CDR2 SYDVKM. CDR3 DNA: TGTGCCAGCAGTTTGATGGGACAGGTGCACTACGAGCAGTACTTC. This encodes CASSLMGQVHYEQYF. The entire variable domain, with the rest obtained from reference TRBV28 and TRBJ2-7, is as follows: DVKVTQSSRYLVKRTGEKVFLECVQDMDHENMFWYRQDPGLGLRLIYFSYDVKMKEKGDIPEGYSVSREKKERFSLILESASTNQTSMYLCASSLMGQVHYEQYFGPGTRLTVT.

The rearrangement links TRBV9 to TRBJ2-5; 7 positions agree with TRBD1. CDR1 is SGDLS, CDR2 YYNGEE, per germline. The CDR3 is 16 amino acids. V was pared by 0 bases and J by 1 base, with 6 bases of the junction left unmatched. The CDR3 DNA reads TGTGCCAGCAGCGTAGGACAGGGTCGTATCCAAGAGACCCAGTACTTC. Its protein product is CASSVGQGRIQETQYF.

The chain has TRBV28 and TRBJ1-2, with TRBD1 matching 7 bases. This CDR3 comprises 16 residues. From germline, CDR1 is MDHEN and CDR2 SYDVKM. V gave up 7 bases and J gave up 6 bases; unmatched junction bases: 17. The DNA of the CDR3 is TGTGCCAGCACCGACCGAGGCGCCGGGACAGAGGATGGCTACACCTTC. Amino acid sequence: CASTDRGAGTEDGYTF.

The chain is built from TRBV5-1 and TRBJ2-7; D is uncertain. The CDR3 length is 15 residues. Trimming stripped 4 bases from V and 7 bases from J, with 21 bases between. Germline CDR1 and CDR2: SGHRS and YFSETQ. The CDR3: CASSLQATEREEQYF. The CDR3 DNA reads as TGCGCCAGCAGCCTCCAGGCGACGGAACGAGAGGAGCAGTACTTC.

This chain joins TRBV5-4 and TRBJ1-4; D is perhaps TRBD1 (5 bases). V was trimmed by 4 bases and J by 4 bases, leaving 14 bases between them. The CDR3 has 15 amino acids. CDR1 is SGHNT, CDR2 YYREEE, per germline (reference sequence). The CDR3 region is CASSPSRGLNEKLFF. The CDR3, as DNA: TGTGCCAGCAGCCCTTCCCGGGGCCTTAATGAAAAACTGTTTTTT.